Presented here are 22 T cell receptor beta chains from one specimen sequenced in a study of beta chain features in type 1 diabetes. Reverse transcribing all isolated RNA meant expressed TCRB transcripts were sequenced. Repertoires were generated with immunoSEQ multiplex PCR, while TCRdb's copy carries only in-frame clones and drops some. The table shows hundreds of thousands of clones, with around 16% occurring only once. Material: naive CD4+ T cells from blood. These receptors were taken from a man aged 18 to 30 in good health.

This clone has only a few counts. V is TRBV25-1 and J is TRBJ2-7; 9 positions match TRBD1. After removal of 4 bases from V and 3 bases from J, the junction contained 4 bases not matched to a gene. CDR1 and CDR2 from the germline V gene are MGHDK and SYGVNS. The CDR3 is 14 residues long. The CDR3 DNA is TGTGCCAGCAGTGCGGGGACAGGGCACTACGAGCAGTACTTC. The encoded protein is CASSAGTGHYEQYF.

This clone was observed a handful of times. The genes are TRBV9 and TRBJ1-2, with a tentative D call TRBD1 (5 bases). V lost 3 bases and J lost 3, with 9 bases in between. This CDR3 spans 13 amino acids. The germline V gene has CDR1 SGDLS and CDR2 YYNGEE. In DNA form, the CDR3 reads TGTGCCAGCAGCGCGGGACCCGACTATGGCTACACCTTC. Residues: CASSAGPDYGYTF.

This clone has just a few counts. The chain carries TRBV14 and TRBJ2-3; 7 nucleotides match TRBD1. Germline CDR1 and CDR2: SGHDN and FVKESK. The J segment lost 7 bases and the V segment lost 0 bases, leaving 7 bases of the junction unmatched. The CDR3 extends over 15 amino acids. For the CDR3, the DNA is TGTGCCAGCAGCCAAGATCGGTACAGGGGTAATACGCAGTATTTT. It codes for CASSQDRYRGNTQYF.

This clone was detected only a few times. The chain joins TRBV5-1 to TRBJ1-5; 7 nucleotides agree with TRBD1. This CDR3 contains 16 residues. With V trimmed by 0 bases and J by 4 bases, 7 bases remained unmatched. Per the germline V gene, CDR1 is SGHRS and CDR2 is YFSETQ. For the CDR3, the DNA is TGCGCCAGCAGCTTGGATGTCCAGGGGGGGAATCAGCCCCAGCATTTT. It codes for CASSLDVQGGNQPQHF.

The V and J genes are TRBV27 and TRBJ1-3; TRBD1 might be the D (6 bases). Between the trimmed V and J ends, which lost 5 bases and 1 base, there was a span of 15 bases. CDR1 and CDR2 from the germline V gene are MNHEY and SMNVEV (reference sequence). CDR3 length: 16 amino acids. The CDR3 sequence: CASSPRTDLSGNTIYF. The CDR3 DNA sequence: TGTGCCAGCAGTCCGCGGACAGATCTTTCTGGAAACACCATATATTTT.

This sequence joins TRBV25-1 and TRBJ1-6; D gene unclear. The ends were cut back, 4 bases at V and 7 bases at J, with 23 bases in the middle. The CDR3 totals 18 residues. The germline V gene has CDR1 MGHDK and CDR2 SYGVNS. The CDR3 here is CASSAEGLLWAENSPLHF. CDR3 bases: TGTGCCAGCAGTGCGGAGGGCTTACTTTGGGCAGAGAATTCACCCCTCCACTTT. Variable domain in full (rest from reference TRBV25-1 and TRBJ1-6): EADIYQTPRYLVIGTGKKITLECSQTMGHDKMYWYQQDPGMELHLIHYSYGVNSTEKGDLSSESTVSRIRTEHFPLTLESARPSHTSQYLCASSAEGLLWAENSPLHFGNGTRLTVT.

This clone appeared a few times. The V gene is TRBV4-3, the J gene TRBJ2-5; 8 bases fit TRBD1. This CDR3 has 15 residues. The germline gives CDR1 LGHNA, CDR2 YSLEER. V shed 0 bases and J 9 bases; nucleotides not matched to a gene: 9. CDR3 sequence: CASSQDGGTGVSQYF. As DNA, the CDR3 is TGCGCCAGCAGCCAAGATGGGGGGACAGGTGTATCCCAGTACTTC.

In its sample, this clone was seen a few times. In nucleotides, the CDR3 is TGTGCCAGCAGTTCCGGCGGCCTAGGAAATTCACCCCTCCACTTT. Residues: CASSSGGLGNSPLHF. J is TRBJ1-6 and V is TRBV27; D remains unclear. The CDR3 length is 15 residues. Deletions cut 4 bases from V and 7 bases from J, with 14 bases between. Germline assignment: CDR1 MNHEY and CDR2 SMNVEV (reference sequence).

This clone was observed a handful of times. The same CDR3 can be traced to other DNA sequences in this sample. The chain has TRBV5-1 and TRBJ2-1; perhaps TRBD2 as D (6 bases). Trimming stripped 2 bases from V and 0 bases from J, with 9 bases between. The CDR3 loop spans 15 amino acids. Germline loops: CDR1 SGHRS, CDR2 YFSETQ. In DNA, the CDR3 is TGCGCCAGCAGCTTCGGGGGAAGCTCCTACAATGAGCAGTTCTTC. Amino acids: CASSFGGSSYNEQFF.

This clone was detected only a few times. The CDR3 spells CASSSGETGADTQYF. The CDR3 nucleotides read TGTGCCAGCAGCTCGGGGGAGACAGGGGCAGATACGCAGTATTTT. The rearrangement joins TRBV11-2 to TRBJ2-3; 8 bases are shared with TRBD1. CDR1 and CDR2 (germline): SGHAT, FQNNGV. The CDR3 runs to 15 residues. V lost 4 bases to trimming and J lost 4 bases; unmatched junction nucleotides: 7.

CDR3 nucleotides: TGTGCCAGTAGCGCGGGTCTAGCGGGAGGACCCTCCTACAATGAGCAGTTCTTC. Translation: CASSAGLAGGPSYNEQFF. The chain is built from TRBV19 and TRBJ2-1; 11 bases align to TRBD2. CDR1 LNHDA and CDR2 SQIVND come from the germline V gene (reference sequence). V was pared by 6 bases and J by 0 bases, with 10 bases of the junction left unmatched. The CDR3 spans 18 residues.

The rearrangement uses TRBV10-3 and TRBJ2-3, with TRBD1 identical over 10 bases. CDR1 is ENHRY, CDR2 SYGVKD, per germline. The trim removed 6 bases at V and 4 bases at J, leaving 10 bases unmatched. The CDR3 consists of 16 residues. The CDR3 region has the DNA TGTGCCATCAGCGAAAGAGGGACAGGGGTATCAGATACGCAGTATTTT. This encodes CAISERGTGVSDTQYF.

In this sample, this clone turned up a few times. V gene TRBV2 combines with J gene TRBJ1-5; unclear D gene. The CDR3 loop spans 13 amino acids. Germline values: CDR1 SNHLY, CDR2 FYNNEI. V lost 8 bases and J 4 bases, leaving 12 bases between the germline ends. The CDR3 reads CASSVAENQPQHF. The CDR3 coding sequence is TGTGCCAGCTCCGTGGCGGAAAATCAGCCCCAGCATTTT.

V gene TRBV28 combines with J gene TRBJ2-4; perhaps TRBD2 as D (6 bases). Germline V gene data show CDR1 as MDHEN and CDR2 as SYDVKM. Trimming took off 3 bases at V and 0 bases at J, with 18 bases between the two ends. This CDR3 is 18 amino acids long. CDR3 protein: CASSLPRAGIRAKNIQYF. The CDR3 DNA sequence: TGTGCCAGCAGTTTGCCCCGGGCGGGAATTCGAGCCAAAAACATTCAGTACTTC.

This sequence joins TRBV11-2 and TRBJ2-7; D might be TRBD1 (6 bases). This CDR3 comprises 15 residues. Trimming took 6 bases from V and 0 from J, leaving 15 bases between them. Germline V gives CDR1 SGHAT, CDR2 FQNNGV. CDR3 sequence (DNA): TGTGCCAGCAGGAAGGGGCAGGGGATCTCCTACGAGCAGTACTTC. Residues: CASRKGQGISYEQYF.

This clone turned up a few times. This chain links TRBV6-6 with TRBJ2-1, with D tentatively TRBD1 (6 bases). V lost 5 bases and J lost 8, with 13 bases in between. CDR1 MNHNY and CDR2 SVGAGI come from the germline V gene (reference sequence). The CDR3 is made up of 13 amino acids. The CDR3 DNA reads TGTGCCAGCAGTCGACAGGCGAGAGATGAGCAGTTCTTC. Residues: CASSRQARDEQFF.

There are a few counts of this clone. This chain joins TRBV28 and TRBJ2-2; 10 nucleotides agree with TRBD1. Trimming took 6 bases from V and 5 from J; bases not matched to a gene: 6. The CDR3 length is 15 residues. Looked up from germline, CDR1 is MDHEN and CDR2 is SYDVKM. In DNA, the CDR3 is TGTGCCAGCAGACGGACAGGGGGTTTAACCGGGGAGCTGTTTTTT. This translates into CASRRTGGLTGELFF.

This chain connects TRBV28 to TRBJ2-7; TRBD1 aligns across 8 bases. The CDR3 totals 16 residues. The germline CDR1 and CDR2 sequences are MDHEN and SYDVKM. With V trimmed by 5 bases and J by 4 bases, 13 bases remained unmatched. CDR3 bases: TGTGCCAGCAGTCCCTCTCCAGGACAGGGCGGGTACGAGCAGTACTTC. As protein: CASSPSPGQGGYEQYF.

There are a few counts of this clone. This could be a read error, since a much larger clone is one nucleotide away. This sample includes further DNA sequences coding for the same CDR3. J is TRBJ2-3 and V is TRBV7-3; D is unclear. Trimming pared 4 bases from V and 2 bases from J, leaving 1 base between. Germline assignment: CDR1 SGHTA and CDR2 FQGTGA. The CDR3 loop spans 11 amino acids. The chain's CDR3 is CASSSTDTQYF. For the CDR3, the DNA is TGTGCCAGCAGCTCCACAGATACGCAGTATTTT.

The chain carries TRBV7-2 and TRBJ2-2; D unclear. Germline CDR1 and CDR2: SGHTA and FQGNSA. The germline V and J ends were trimmed by 3 bases and 1 base, with 9 bases remaining between them. CDR3 length equals 15 residues. The CDR3 region has the DNA TGTGCCAGCAGCTTGGAAGACGGGAACACCGGGGAGCTGTTTTTT. It yields the protein CASSLEDGNTGELFF.

This clone was counted between two and nine times. The rearrangement uses TRBV6-6 and TRBJ1-3; D is uncertain. V was shortened by 5 bases and J by 8 bases, with 22 bases between the two germline ends. CDR3 length: 16 residues. The germline V gene encodes CDR1 MNHNY and CDR2 SVGAGI (reference sequence). CDR3 DNA sequence: TGTGCCAGCAGTAGTCGGGCTGGGGAGGACGAATACACCATATATTTT. This encodes CASSSRAGEDEYTIYF.

This chain connects TRBV6-9 to TRBJ1-1; TRBD1 might be the D (5 bases). This CDR3 has 13 residues. Germline V lookup: CDR1 MNHGY, CDR2 SVAAGI. V was clipped by 4 bases and J by 4 bases, with 10 bases between them. The chain's CDR3 is CASSSTGGTEAFF. CDR3 nucleotides: TGTGCCAGCAGTTCGACGGGGGGCACTGAAGCTTTCTTT.